This TCR beta chain was identified during a study of vaccination and CD4 T cells after COVID-19. In the study overall: PCR on nasal swabs identified SARS-CoV-2 in convalescent patients, of whom nine were mild and one severe.

This clonotype showed up just a few times. The antigen is unknown. This CDR3 contains 18 residues. The V segment lost 2 bases and the J segment 4 bases; nucleotides outside the gene matches: 15. Per the germline V gene, CDR1 is DFQATT and CDR2 is SNEGSKA (reference sequence). The sample's treatment: approximately nine-day PBMC culture with coronavirus spike peptide pools or control peptides (ViraFEST assay). The assay that was used to sequence DNA from cultured CD4+ T cells was the Oncomine TCR Beta short-read assay. TCRdb re-derived calls from the PCR reads in MiXCR, one entry per CDR3 protein. This sample yields some 4,400 distinct CDR3 sequences, of which roughly 40% are seen a single time; roughly 40% belongs to the top ten.

The receptor comes from a human donor who had recovered from COVID-19. The chain joins TRBV20-1 to TRBJ2-7, with 12 nucleotides matching TRBD2. Sequenced input: CD4+ T cells from blood, cultured in vitro. CDR3 amino acids: CSARPVQLAGGSTYEQYF. CDR3 in DNA: TGCAGTGCTAGACCGGTTCAACTAGCGGGAGGCTCTACTTACGAGCAGTACTTC.